Following are 9 T cell receptor beta chains from one sample sequenced in a study of metastatic and nonmetastatic thyroid tumors. None of the patients had undergone any treatment ahead of thyroid surgery. TCRdb re-processed the PCR reads through MiXCR. The sample has 20,000 to 25,000 clones; approximately 30% are singletons. Sequenced: blood. Receptors were obtained from a female donor with papillary thyroid cancer or a benign thyroid nodule (not recorded which). Some clones in this sample may be carry-over from other donors' samples.

There are many counts of this clone. V gene TRBV5-6 combines with J gene TRBJ1-1; D might be TRBD1 (5 bases). V lost 4 bases and J 4 bases, leaving 14 bases between the germline ends. The CDR3 consists of 14 residues. The germline V gene encodes CDR1 SGHDT and CDR2 YYEEEE. Here the CDR3 reads CASSPPGVGTEAFF. DNA for the CDR3: TGTGCCAGCAGCCCCCCGGGGGTAGGCACTGAAGCTTTCTTT. The entire variable domain, with the rest obtained from reference TRBV5-6 and TRBJ1-1, is as follows: DAGVTQSPTHLIKTRGQQVTLRCSPKSGHDTVSWYQQALGQGPQFIFQYYEEEERQRGNFPDRFSGHQFPNYSSELNVNALLLGDSALYLCASSPPGVGTEAFFGQGTRLTVV.

V and J are TRBV30 and TRBJ1-1; tentatively, D is TRBD1 (6 bases). The CDR3 spans 13 residues. The germline V and J ends were trimmed by 3 bases and 4 bases, with 12 bases remaining between them. CDR1 GTSNPN and CDR2 SVGIG come from the germline V gene (reference sequence). This CDR3 is CAWSEGGTTEAFF. CDR3 sequence (DNA): TGTGCCTGGAGCGAAGGGGGGACCACTGAAGCTTTCTTT.

In this sample, this clone turned up many times. The gene calls are TRBV29-1 and TRBJ1-1, with D unresolved. This CDR3 has 12 residues. The V and J ends lost 3 bases and 1 base respectively, with 6 bases between them. CDR1 and CDR2 (germline): SQVTM, ANQGSEA. CDR3 nucleotide sequence: TGCAGCGTTGACACAGAGAACACTGAAGCTTTCTTT. It codes for CSVDTENTEAFF.

This clone came up many times. The genes are TRBV7-8 and TRBJ2-1; 8 bases are a match to TRBD2. This CDR3 contains 16 residues. The germline V gene has CDR1 SGHVS and CDR2 FQNEAQ. Trimming took 5 bases from V and 0 from J; bases not matched to a gene: 6. The CDR3 region is CASSETSVSSYNEQFF. In DNA form, the CDR3 reads TGTGCCAGCAGCGAGACTAGCGTGAGCTCCTACAATGAGCAGTTCTTC.

This clone came up many times. This clone may be a read error of a much larger clone one base away. The same CDR3 also results from other DNA sequences found in this sample. J is TRBJ1-6 and V is TRBV28; 11 nucleotides line up with TRBD1. Germline V gene lookup returns CDR1 MDHEN and CDR2 SYDVKM. The CDR3 length is 16 residues. The CDR3 protein is CASSLFTGQGGLPLHF. CDR3 nucleotides: TGTGCCAGCAGTTTATTTACGGGACAGGGGGGTTTACCCCTCCACTTC. The whole variable domain, remainder taken from reference TRBV28 and TRBJ1-6, is DVKVTQSSRYLVKRTGEKVFLECVQDMDHENMFWYRQDPGLGLRLIYFSYDVKMKEKGDIPEGYSVSREKKERFSLILESASTNQTSMYLCASSLFTGQGGLPLHFGNGTRLTVT.

This clone showed up just a few times. The chain joins TRBV24-1 to TRBJ2-1, with TRBD2 matching over 8 bases. CDR1 and CDR2 (germline): KGHDR, SFDVKD. This CDR3 spans 15 amino acids. V shed 7 bases and J 6 bases; nucleotides not matched to a gene: 10. CDR3 nucleotide sequence: TGTGCCACCAGGCCAGAGGGAGCGGGAGCCAATGAGCAGTTCTTC. Residues: CATRPEGAGANEQFF.

The rearrangement links TRBV12-3 or TRBV12-4 to TRBJ2-2; 12 nucleotides agree with TRBD2. With V trimmed by 6 bases and J by 9 bases, 11 bases remained unmatched. The CDR3 length is 16 residues. The CDR3: CASSETSGRRGRELFF. The CDR3 DNA is TGTGCCAGCAGCGAAACTAGCGGGAGGAGAGGAAGGGAGCTGTTTTTT.

This chain connects TRBV20-1 to TRBJ2-1; 10 bases match TRBD2. V lost 5 bases to trimming and J lost 1 base; unmatched junction nucleotides: 11. CDR3 length equals 17 residues. Germline CDR1 reads DFQATT; CDR2 reads SNEGSKA (reference sequence). The CDR3: CSAGDPASGGSYNEQFF. DNA of the CDR3: TGCAGTGCTGGCGACCCGGCTAGCGGGGGATCCTACAATGAGCAGTTCTTC.

The chain employs TRBV10-1 and TRBJ2-2; D perhaps matches TRBD2 (6 bases). Trimming stripped 8 bases from V and 3 bases from J, with 16 bases between. The CDR3 sequence is 15 residues long. CDR1 and CDR2 from the germline V gene are WNHNN and SYGVQD (reference sequence). The CDR3 DNA follows: TGCGCCAGCCGCAATCAGGGAGGAGACACCGGGGAGCTGTTTTTT. Translating it yields CASRNQGGDTGELFF.